This section outlines one T cell receptor (beta chain) sequence together with its context. Trimming cost V 10 bases and J 2 bases, with 12 bases left between them. From germline, CDR1 is ENHRY and CDR2 SYGVKD. The CDR3 loop spans 13 amino acids. By flow cytometry, patients selected for sequencing had shown an expansion of CD8+CD57+ cells. Each patient had severe acquired aplastic anemia. Sampling of blood occurred while the patients had still received no therapy. Using genomic DNA as the template, TCR beta VDJ and CDR3 profiling was carried out. TCRdb analysed the reads with MiXCR anew, one entry per CDR3 protein. The data contain roughly 180,000 distinct CDR3 sequences, around 60% of them seen just once; the ten biggest clones take up about 44%. The data were taken from a study of CD8+CD57+ T cells in acquired aplastic anemia.

This TCR was sampled from a human donor with aplastic anemia. J is TRBJ1-3 and V is TRBV10-3, with D perhaps TRBD1 (5 bases). Material: sorted CD4+, CD8+, or CD8+CD57+ T cells (not recorded which) from PBMCs. In DNA, the CDR3 is TGTGCCACCCTGGAGGGACCTGGAAACACCATATATTTT. It codes for CATLEGPGNTIYF.